This TCR beta chain was captured by sequencing in a study of T cell responses to AZD1222 COVID-19 vaccine (dated by TCRdb to 2020 to 2022). Background on the whole study: A total of just over 230 trial participants underwent TCR sequencing, of whom 200 to 220 had received two doses of AZD1222 and roughly 26 had received two doses of the MenACWY control vaccine. Trial participants were enrolled by age into subgroups of 18-55, 56-69 and 70-plus years, and around 150, 28 and 57 TCR-sequenced participants, respectively, were included in these subgroups. General conclusions and limits of the study: Conclusions about previously exposed vaccinees are limited because only five or six AZD1222 recipients were SARS-CoV-2 seropositive at baseline. Most participants were white British and females outnumbered males, and the authors suggested that clonal diversity may have been underestimated. Because no samples from the day 14 peak response were available, repertoires could be characterized only after the peak T cell response. Nearly half of unique spike-specific TCRs reportedly recognized epitopes outside regions mutated in the B.1.351 and B.1.1.7 variants. The whole spike protein was spanned by vaccine-associated CD4 TCRs, and dominant responses were seen in regions 160-218 and 743-854. The 56-69-year group was small, and its depth increase did not reach significance, likely because of low power. Spike-specific TCR breadth and depth rose significantly after two AZD1222 doses compared with day 0 and with MenACWY recipients.

CDR1 and CDR2, per the germline V gene, are MDHEN and SYDVKM. Including the terminal cysteine and phenylalanine, the CDR3 comprises 12 residues. CDR3 DNA only is kept here, 36 bases in frame from base 1. V is shortened by 6 bases, J by 5 bases, and the region joining them spans 10 bases. The time point label, read with the paper, signifies: about 28 days (+/-7) after the second vaccine dose. Because spike-specific TCR depth and breadth did not differ between the two schedules, AZD1222 recipients who got a second dose at roughly 4 weeks were pooled with those who got a second dose at roughly 12 weeks. Samples from vaccinated people were obtained from the UK trials COV001 and COV002, which included a single-blind randomized controlled phase 2/3 trial of AZD1222 (ChAdOx1 nCoV-19) in healthy adults. Trial participant PBMC samples were collected at day 0 and day 28 after the second dose for TCRbeta chain sequencing.

As for this clone: Its antigen is unknown. No quality values exist for individual bases; no much larger clone is one base distant.

The CDR3 regions of human TCRbeta chains were subjected to immunosequencing. Turning to the authors' computational methods: Repertoire TCRs were checked for matches against a reference library of SARS-CoV-2-specific TCRs that had been generated using the MIRA antigen-specificity platform. Breadth was defined as the fraction of unique TCRs that were SARS-CoV-2-associated, and depth was defined as the fraction of total T cells that were SARS-CoV-2-associated. Each spike-specific TCR was assigned to its reactive spike region and to a CD4 or CD8 class using the MIRA data. Log10-transformed breadth and depth values were compared by one-way ANOVA with Sidak's multiple comparisons tests. The immuneACCESS repertoire file appears here via TCRdb, limited to in-frame rearrangements. These files lack a portion of the clones; in checked studies, under half of the deficit traces to unresolved V genes, and the cause of the others is not known. The V and J calls and the clone size are those of that table, but D and trimming were determined from the DNA. The sample table records tens of thousands of clones; roughly 90% of these occur just once. Together, the top ten hold 6% to 7.5% of the sample.

This clonotype was sampled from an adult who received the AZD1222 COVID-19 vaccine. Source: peripheral blood, taken 28 days after the second AZD1222 dose. The chain uses TRBV28 and TRBJ1-1, with the D gene call left open. The CDR3 loop reads CASRAIRTEAFF. The DNA sequence is given as TGTGCCAGCAGGGCCATTAGGACTGAAGCTTTCTTT.